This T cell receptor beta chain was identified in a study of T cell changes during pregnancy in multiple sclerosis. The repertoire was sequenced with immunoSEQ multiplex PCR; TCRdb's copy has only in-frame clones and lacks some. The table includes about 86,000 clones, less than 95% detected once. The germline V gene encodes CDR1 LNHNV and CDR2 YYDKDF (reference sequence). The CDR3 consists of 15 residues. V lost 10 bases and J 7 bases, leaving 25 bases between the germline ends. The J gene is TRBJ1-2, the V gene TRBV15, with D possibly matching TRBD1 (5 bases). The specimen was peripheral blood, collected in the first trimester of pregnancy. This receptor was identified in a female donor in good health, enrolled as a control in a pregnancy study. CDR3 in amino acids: CASAGSGLDPGGYTF. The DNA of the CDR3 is TGTGCCAGCGCGGGGTCAGGGCTCGATCCGGGTGGCTACACCTTC.